Following are 30 T cell receptor beta chains from one sample sequenced in a study of blood T cell repertoires in COVID-19. TCRdb's table, derived via immunoSEQ multiplex PCR, lists solely in-frame clones and lacks some. This table holds roughly 290,000 clones, approximately 86% found once. Sequenced material: peripheral blood. All receptors derive from a woman between 25 and 40 years old who had recovered from COVID-19.

This clone showed up just a few times. The chain links TRBV5-6 to TRBJ2-5, with a possible D match to TRBD2 (6 bases). Per germline, CDR1 SGHDT and CDR2 YYEEEE. The V end lost 3 bases, the J end lost 2 bases, and 11 bases lay between the germline ends. The CDR3 length is 14 residues. The DNA for the CDR3 is TGTGCCAGCAGCTCGGGACTCAAACAAGAGACCCAGTACTTC. Its protein is CASSSGLKQETQYF.

The chain couples TRBV19 to TRBJ1-1; D is unresolved. Germline loops: CDR1 LNHDA, CDR2 SQIVND (reference sequence). V was shortened by 2 bases and J by 1 base, with 20 bases between the two germline ends. The CDR3 has 18 amino acids. In nucleotides, the CDR3 is TGTGCCAGTAGTATATGGAGAATGGGAGTGAGGTCGAACACTGAAGCTTTCTTT. It specifies CASSIWRMGVRSNTEAFF.

This clone is a singleton in its sample. The rearrangement joins TRBV6-5 to TRBJ2-1; tentative D call: TRBD1 (6 bases). The CDR3 has 14 amino acids. From germline, CDR1 is MNHEY and CDR2 SVGAGI. With 2 bases removed from V and 9 bases from J, the gap between germline ends came to 14 bases. The CDR3: CASSYGARGTEQFF. The CDR3 DNA follows: TGTGCCAGCAGTTACGGGGCCAGGGGTACTGAGCAGTTCTTC.

The rearrangement links TRBV19 to TRBJ2-7; the D gene is possibly TRBD1 (6 bases). CDR1 is LNHDA and CDR2 is SQIVND in the germline V gene (reference sequence). CDR3 size: 13 residues. The V end lost 5 bases, the J end lost 7 bases, and 15 bases lay between the germline ends. CDR3 in amino acids: CASSPEQGLEQYF. The DNA for the CDR3 is TGTGCCAGTAGTCCGGAACAGGGTTTAGAGCAGTACTTC.

V gene TRBV5-6 combines with J gene TRBJ2-7, with 7 positions matching TRBD1. V shed 0 bases and J 2 bases; nucleotides not matched to a gene: 8. The germline V gene has CDR1 SGHDT and CDR2 YYEEEE. The CDR3 is made up of 16 amino acids. The CDR3 DNA reads as TGTGCCAGCAGCTTGGCCTGGGGACAGAAAACCTACGAGCAGTACTTC. Translation: CASSLAWGQKTYEQYF.

The V call is TRBV5-6, the J call TRBJ1-1, with 9 bases that match TRBD1. CDR1 is SGHDT and CDR2 is YYEEEE in the germline V gene. V shed 1 base, J shed 0 bases, and the junction held 7 bases outside the gene matches. CDR3 length: 17 residues. CDR3 DNA sequence: TGTGCCAGCAGCTTGATTGGACAGGGGCCTTTGAACACTGAAGCTTTCTTT. Amino acid sequence: CASSLIGQGPLNTEAFF.

The chain combines TRBV6-6 with TRBJ1-5, with 7 bases identical to TRBD1. CDR3 length: 13 amino acids. Germline CDR1 reads MNHNY; CDR2 reads SVGAGI (reference sequence). Trimming at V came to 6 bases and at J to 6 bases, leaving 5 bases not matched to a gene. CDR3 region: CASSPQGSQPQHF. The CDR3 DNA follows: TGTGCCAGCAGCCCACAGGGGAGTCAGCCCCAGCATTTT.

This chain connects TRBV3-1 (or the pseudogene TRBV3-2) to TRBJ1-4; perhaps TRBD1 as D (5 bases). V gave up 7 bases and J gave up 5 bases, with 11 bases separating them. The CDR3 is 13 residues long. The germline V gene encodes CDR1 LGHDT and CDR2 YNNKEL (reference sequence). Here the CDR3 DNA reads TGTGCCAGCACCCACAGGTTGAATGAAAAACTGTTTTTT. This sequence encodes CASTHRLNEKLFF.

This chain links TRBV30 with TRBJ1-2; D unresolved. This CDR3 is built from 14 residues. Deletions cut 2 bases from V and 3 bases from J, with 13 bases between. Germline V lookup: CDR1 GTSNPN, CDR2 SVGIG (reference sequence). CDR3 DNA: TGTGCCTGGAGTTCGGGCGGGTCCTACTATGGCTACACCTTC. Residues: CAWSSGGSYYGYTF.

On this clone: The identical CDR3 is also encoded by other nucleotide sequences in the sample. The chain is built from TRBV27 and TRBJ2-6; D may be TRBD2 (6 bases). This CDR3 is 15 amino acids long. CDR1 is MNHEY and CDR2 is SMNVEV in the germline V gene (reference sequence). V was cut by 5 bases and J by 0 bases, with 8 bases left in between. This chain's CDR3 is CASSPRGSGANVLTF. The CDR3 DNA follows: TGTGCCAGCAGTCCGCGGGGCTCTGGGGCCAACGTCCTGACTTTC.

This chain connects TRBV20-1 to TRBJ2-2, with D unresolved. The germline gives CDR1 DFQATT, CDR2 SNEGSKA (reference sequence). V dropped 3 bases and J dropped 1 base, with 6 bases sitting between them. The CDR3 spans 13 residues. CDR3 amino acids: CSASSRNTGELFF. CDR3 DNA: TGCAGTGCTAGTTCGCGGAACACCGGGGAGCTGTTTTTT.

The V call is TRBV10-3, the J call TRBJ2-2; 7 bases align to TRBD2. This CDR3 is built from 13 residues. With V trimmed by 8 bases and J by 4 bases, 4 bases remained unmatched. CDR1 and CDR2 from the germline V gene are ENHRY and SYGVKD. In DNA, the CDR3 is TGTGCCATCGCTCCGGGGGGCACCGGGGAGCTGTTTTTT. It translates to CAIAPGGTGELFF.

This chain links TRBV5-1 with TRBJ2-3, with unresolved D. V was trimmed by 0 bases and J by 6 bases, leaving 5 bases between them. This CDR3 has 12 amino acids. The germline CDR1 and CDR2 sequences are SGHRS and YFSETQ. Written as DNA, the CDR3 is TGCGCCAGCAGCTTGGAACTGGATACGCAGTATTTT. Protein: CASSLELDTQYF. Looking up the rest from reference TRBV5-1 and TRBJ2-3 gives the full variable domain: KAGVTQTPRYLIKTRGQQVTLSCSPISGHRSVSWYQQTPGQGLQFLFEYFSETQRNKGNFPGRFSGRQFSNSRSEMNVSTLELGDSALYLCASSLELDTQYFGPGTRLTVL.

V is TRBV2 and J is TRBJ1-5; TRBD1 matches 7 bases. The CDR3 is 14 amino acids. Trimming removed 3 bases from V and 7 bases from J; junction bases left unmatched: 6. Germline CDR1 and CDR2: SNHLY and FYNNEI. The CDR3 here is CASSERQGGQPQHF. The CDR3, as DNA: TGTGCCAGCAGTGAGAGACAGGGCGGCCAGCCCCAGCATTTT.

This clone showed up just once. The chain joins TRBV19 to TRBJ2-7; 10 nucleotides line up with TRBD1. CDR1 and CDR2 (germline): LNHDA, SQIVND (reference sequence). The CDR3 totals 16 residues. With V trimmed by 5 bases and J by 3 bases, 10 bases remained unmatched. CDR3 coding DNA: TGTGCCAGTAGTCCGAATCCGGGACAGGGGAACTACGAGCAGTACTTC. Encoded protein: CASSPNPGQGNYEQYF.

V and J are TRBV7-2 and TRBJ2-7; 9 bases fit TRBD1. The CDR3 totals 16 residues. Trimming took 4 bases from V and 7 from J; bases not matched to a gene: 14. CDR1 SGHTA and CDR2 FQGNSA come from the germline V gene. CDR3 nucleotide sequence: TGTGCCAGCAGCTATGCCGTGACAGGGGGGGTCGGGGAGCAGTACTTC. The encoded protein is CASSYAVTGGVGEQYF.

In DNA form, the CDR3 reads TGTGCCAGCAGCCGATCCAGAGGGACGGACAGTCTCCACTTT. This sequence encodes CASSRSRGTDSLHF. V and J are TRBV7-9 and TRBJ1-6, with TRBD1 as a possible D gene (6 bases). V was cut by 5 bases and J by 16 bases, with 21 bases left in between. The germline CDR1 and CDR2 sequences are SEHNR and FQNEAQ (reference sequence). There are 14 residues in the CDR3.

The J gene is TRBJ2-3, the V gene TRBV11-2; 9 positions agree with TRBD2. This CDR3 has 15 amino acids. J lost 7 bases, V lost 6 bases, and 11 bases had no gene match. Germline assignment: CDR1 SGHAT and CDR2 FQNNGV. The CDR3 reads CASRPLAGSSNTQYF. In DNA, the CDR3 is TGTGCCAGCAGGCCTCTAGCGGGATCCTCGAATACGCAGTATTTT.

V usage is TRBV28 and J usage is TRBJ2-3; perhaps TRBD2 as D (7 bases). Germline V gives CDR1 MDHEN, CDR2 SYDVKM. The CDR3 sequence is 12 residues long. V was shortened by 8 bases and J by 2 bases, with 8 bases between the two germline ends. The CDR3 loop reads CASRGATDTQYF. In DNA, the CDR3 is TGTGCCAGCCGGGGGGCCACAGATACGCAGTATTTT. The full variable domain, completed using reference TRBV28 and TRBJ2-3, is DVKVTQSSRYLVKRTGEKVFLECVQDMDHENMFWYRQDPGLGLRLIYFSYDVKMKEKGDIPEGYSVSREKKERFSLILESASTNQTSMYLCASRGATDTQYFGPGTRLTVL.

V usage is TRBV28 and J usage is TRBJ2-1, with 7 nucleotides matching TRBD2. The CDR3 has 13 residues. V lost 10 bases, J lost 0 bases, and 3 bases stayed unmatched. Germline V lookup: CDR1 MDHEN, CDR2 SYDVKM. Written as DNA, the CDR3 is TGTGCCACCGGGACTATCTCCTACAATGAGCAGTTCTTC. It specifies CATGTISYNEQFF. The whole variable domain, filled in from reference TRBV28 and TRBJ2-1, reads DVKVTQSSRYLVKRTGEKVFLECVQDMDHENMFWYRQDPGLGLRLIYFSYDVKMKEKGDIPEGYSVSREKKERFSLILESASTNQTSMYLCATGTISYNEQFFGPGTRLTVL.

This chain uses TRBV21-1 with TRBJ2-7; the table's D call of TRBD1 was not tested on the DNA. TRBV21-1 is designated a pseudogene. The CDR3 loop spans 14 amino acids. In DNA form, the CDR3 reads TGTGCCACCCCCTGCGGGACAGGGCCCTACGAGCAGTACTTC. It specifies CATPCGTGPYEQYF.

V usage is TRBV18 and J usage is TRBJ1-1; possible D gene TRBD1, 5 bases. The germline CDR1 and CDR2 sequences are KGHSH and LQKENI. The CDR3 spans 13 residues. V lost 5 bases and J lost 7, with 14 bases in between. CDR3 sequence: CASSTQGSSEAFF. The CDR3 DNA follows: TGTGCCAGCTCAACTCAGGGCTCGAGTGAAGCTTTCTTT. Full variable domain (outside the CDR3, taken from reference TRBV18 and TRBJ1-1): NAGVMQNPRHLVRRRGQEARLRCSPMKGHSHVYWYRQLPEEGLKFMVYLQKENIIDESGMPKERFSAEFPKEGPSILRIQQVVRGDSAAYFCASSTQGSSEAFFGQGTRLTVV.

The chain is built from TRBV7-9 and TRBJ1-1, with D perhaps matching TRBD1 (5 bases). This CDR3 comprises 12 residues. Germline V gene data show CDR1 as SEHNR and CDR2 as FQNEAQ (reference sequence). Between the trimmed V and J ends, which lost 5 bases and 5 bases, there was a span of 9 bases. The CDR3 protein is CASSPQGTEAFF. The CDR3 DNA reads TGTGCCAGCAGCCCGCAGGGTACTGAAGCTTTCTTT.

This clone was detected a few times. The chain is built from TRBV7-8 and TRBJ2-7; maybe TRBD1 (6 bases). The germline V and J ends were trimmed by 5 bases and 4 bases, with 12 bases remaining between them. The CDR3 runs 13 residues. CDR1 SGHVS and CDR2 FQNEAQ come from the germline V gene. DNA of the CDR3: TGTGCCAGCAGCGAACGGACAGTGTACGAGCAGTACTTC. Translated: CASSERTVYEQYF.

V usage is TRBV10-2 and J usage is TRBJ2-3; 11 nucleotides align to TRBD2. The germline V gene has CDR1 WSHSY and CDR2 SAAADI. This CDR3 region has 13 residues. V trimming: 7 bases; J trimming: 6 bases; junction bases outside the gene matches: 3. Here the CDR3 reads CASTSGGIDTQYF. The CDR3 DNA sequence: TGCGCCAGCACTAGCGGGGGGATTGATACGCAGTATTTT.

The chain is built from TRBV28 and TRBJ2-6; 8 bases match TRBD2. The junction had 4 bases not matched to a gene; V was cut back by 3 bases and J by 0 bases. Germline CDR1 reads MDHEN; CDR2 reads SYDVKM. The CDR3 length is 17 residues. The CDR3 region is CASSFRRGVSGANVLTF. The CDR3 region has the DNA TGTGCCAGCAGTTTCAGGCGGGGGGTCTCTGGGGCCAACGTCCTGACTTTC.

J is TRBJ1-5 and V is TRBV6-5; TRBD1 might be the D (6 bases). The CDR3 covers 13 residues. Germline V lookup: CDR1 MNHEY, CDR2 SVGAGI. Trimming cost V 5 bases and J 6 bases, with 11 bases left between them. The chain's CDR3 is CASSQGLAQPQHF. The DNA of the CDR3 is TGTGCCAGCAGTCAGGGGTTAGCTCAGCCCCAGCATTTT.

The rearrangement links TRBV18 to TRBJ2-7; the match to TRBD1 covers 8 bases. After removal of 0 bases from V and 5 bases from J, the junction contained 9 bases not matched to a gene. The CDR3 consists of 16 residues. Germline V lookup: CDR1 KGHSH, CDR2 LQKENI. CDR3 amino acids: CASSPPGQGAKNEQYF. The DNA of the CDR3 is TGTGCCAGCTCACCACCAGGGCAGGGGGCGAAAAACGAGCAGTACTTC.

The rearrangement joins TRBV29-1 to TRBJ2-7; D uncertain. Germline CDR1 is SQVTM and CDR2 is ANQGSEA. The CDR3 covers 12 residues. Trimming removed 7 bases from V and 1 base from J, with 11 bases in between. The CDR3 coding sequence is TGCAGCGCTTTGCTCGGGTCCTACGAGCAGTACTTC. Translating it yields CSALLGSYEQYF.

In this sample, this clone turned up once. This sequence joins TRBV23-1 and TRBJ2-3, with 7 nucleotides matching TRBD1. TRBV23-1 qualifies as an ORF whose function is uncertain. This CDR3 contains 14 residues. Trimming took 5 bases from V and 1 from J; bases not matched to a gene: 3. In nucleotides, the CDR3 is TGCGCCAGCAGTAGGGACAGCCGCACAGATACGCAGTATTTT. Its protein is CASSRDSRTDTQYF.